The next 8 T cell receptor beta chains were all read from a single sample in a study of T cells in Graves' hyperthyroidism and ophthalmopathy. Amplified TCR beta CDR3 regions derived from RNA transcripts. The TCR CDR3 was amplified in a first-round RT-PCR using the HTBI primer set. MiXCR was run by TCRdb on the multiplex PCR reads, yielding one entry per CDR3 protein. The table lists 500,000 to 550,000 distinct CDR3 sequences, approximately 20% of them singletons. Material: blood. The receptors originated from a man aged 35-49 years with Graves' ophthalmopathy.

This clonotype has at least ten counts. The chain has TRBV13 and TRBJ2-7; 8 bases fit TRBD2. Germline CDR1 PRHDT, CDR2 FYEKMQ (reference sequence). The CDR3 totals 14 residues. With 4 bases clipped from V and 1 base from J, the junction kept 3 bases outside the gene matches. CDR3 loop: CASSYGLASYEQYF. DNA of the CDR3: TGTGCCAGCAGCTACGGACTAGCTTCCTACGAGCAGTACTTC.

The CDR3 sequence is CASSDSQQTGELFF. CDR3 nucleotides: TGTGCCAGCAGTGACTCCCAACAGACCGGGGAGCTGTTTTTT. The rearrangement links TRBV6-4 to TRBJ2-2; D is uncertain. Germline assignment: CDR1 MRHNA and CDR2 SNTAGT. The V end was cut by 0 bases, the J end by 5 bases, with 7 bases between. The CDR3 extends over 14 amino acids.

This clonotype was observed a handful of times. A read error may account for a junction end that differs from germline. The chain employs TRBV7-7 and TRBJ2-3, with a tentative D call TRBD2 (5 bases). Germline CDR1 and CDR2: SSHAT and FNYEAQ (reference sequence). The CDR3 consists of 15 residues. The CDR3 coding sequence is TGTGCTAGCAGCTTAGAGGCGGGTAGCACAGATACGCAGTATTTT. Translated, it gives CASSLEAGSTDTQYF.

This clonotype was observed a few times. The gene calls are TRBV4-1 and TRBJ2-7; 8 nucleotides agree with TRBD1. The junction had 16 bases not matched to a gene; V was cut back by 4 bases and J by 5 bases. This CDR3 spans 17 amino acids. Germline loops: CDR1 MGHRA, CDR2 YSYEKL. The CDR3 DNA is TGCGCCAGCAGCCCCCCCCCCAGACAGGGGTGGTTCGACGAGCAGTACTTC. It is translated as CASSPPPRQGWFDEQYF.

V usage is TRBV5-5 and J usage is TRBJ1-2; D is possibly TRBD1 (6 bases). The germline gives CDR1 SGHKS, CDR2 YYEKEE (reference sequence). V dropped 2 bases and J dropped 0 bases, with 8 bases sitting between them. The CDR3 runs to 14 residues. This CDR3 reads CASSFNRANYGYTF. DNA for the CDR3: TGTGCCAGCAGCTTCAACAGGGCTAACTATGGCTACACCTTC.

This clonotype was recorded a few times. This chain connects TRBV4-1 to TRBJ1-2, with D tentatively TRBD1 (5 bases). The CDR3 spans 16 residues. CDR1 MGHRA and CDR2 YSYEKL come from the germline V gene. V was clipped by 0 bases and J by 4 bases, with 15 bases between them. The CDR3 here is CASSQEGRRAPYGYTF. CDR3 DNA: TGCGCCAGCAGCCAAGAAGGGCGCAGGGCCCCCTATGGCTACACCTTC.

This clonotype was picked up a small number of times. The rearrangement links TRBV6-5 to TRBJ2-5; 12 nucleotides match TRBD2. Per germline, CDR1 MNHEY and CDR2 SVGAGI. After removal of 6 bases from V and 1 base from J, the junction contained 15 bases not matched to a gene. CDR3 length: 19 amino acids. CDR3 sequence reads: CASSRYDEGLAGSQETQYF. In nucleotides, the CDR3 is TGTGCCAGCAGCCGTTACGACGAGGGACTAGCGGGTTCCCAAGAGACCCAGTACTTC.

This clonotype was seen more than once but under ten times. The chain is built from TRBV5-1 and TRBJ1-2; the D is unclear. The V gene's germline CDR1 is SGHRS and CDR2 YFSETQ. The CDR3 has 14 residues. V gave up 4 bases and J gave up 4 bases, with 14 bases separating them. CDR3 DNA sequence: TGCGCCAGCAGCCCCCCGGACGGCTTCTATGGCTACACCTTC. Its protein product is CASSPPDGFYGYTF.